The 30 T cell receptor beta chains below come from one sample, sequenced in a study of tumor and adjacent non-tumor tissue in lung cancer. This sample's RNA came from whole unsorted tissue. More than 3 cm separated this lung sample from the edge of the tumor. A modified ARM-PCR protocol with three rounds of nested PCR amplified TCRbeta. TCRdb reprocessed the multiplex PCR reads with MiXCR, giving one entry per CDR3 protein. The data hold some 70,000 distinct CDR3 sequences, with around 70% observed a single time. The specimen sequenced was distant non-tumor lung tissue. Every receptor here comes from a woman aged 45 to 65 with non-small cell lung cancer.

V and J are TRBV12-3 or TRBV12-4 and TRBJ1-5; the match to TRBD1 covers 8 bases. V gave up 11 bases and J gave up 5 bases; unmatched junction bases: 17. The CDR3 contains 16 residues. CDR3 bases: TGTGCCGGCAATTTCGCCAGGGGGCCTGGCGATCAGCCCCAGCATTTT. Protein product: CAGNFARGPGDQPQHF.

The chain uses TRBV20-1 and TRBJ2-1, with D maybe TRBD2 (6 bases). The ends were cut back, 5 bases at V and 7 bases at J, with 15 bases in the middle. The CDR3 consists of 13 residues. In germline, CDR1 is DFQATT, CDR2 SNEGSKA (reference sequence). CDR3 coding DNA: TGCAGTGCTCCTGGGAGGTCAAAAAATGAGCAGTTCTTC. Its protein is CSAPGRSKNEQFF.

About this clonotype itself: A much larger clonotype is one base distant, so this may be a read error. This CDR3 is CASNTGSSTDTQYF. DNA for the CDR3: TGTGCCAGCAATACGGGGAGTTCCACAGATACGCAGTATTTT. The genes are TRBV12-3 or TRBV12-4 and TRBJ2-3; D is perhaps TRBD2 (5 bases). The V and J ends lost 7 bases and 2 bases respectively, with 13 bases between them. This CDR3 has 14 amino acids.

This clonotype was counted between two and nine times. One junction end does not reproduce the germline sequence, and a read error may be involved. In nucleotides, the CDR3 is TGTGTCAGCAGTTTAGAACTAGCACTCGAGCAGTACTTC. Translating it yields CVSSLELALEQYF. V gene TRBV12-3 or TRBV12-4 combines with J gene TRBJ2-7; D possibly corresponds to TRBD2 (6 bases). This CDR3 has 13 amino acids.

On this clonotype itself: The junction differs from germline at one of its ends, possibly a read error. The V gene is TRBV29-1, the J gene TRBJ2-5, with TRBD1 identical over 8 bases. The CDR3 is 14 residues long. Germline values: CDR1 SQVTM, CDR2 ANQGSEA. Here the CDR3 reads CIVEEQGALETQYF. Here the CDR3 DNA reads TGTATCGTTGAAGAGCAGGGGGCGTTAGAGACCCAGTACTTC.

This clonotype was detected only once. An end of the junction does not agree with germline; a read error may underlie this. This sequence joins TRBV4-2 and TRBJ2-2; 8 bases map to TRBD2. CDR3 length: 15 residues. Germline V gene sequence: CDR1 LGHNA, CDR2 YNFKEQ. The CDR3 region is CASNQSSGPTGELFF. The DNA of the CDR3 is TGTGCCAGCAACCAATCTAGCGGGCCCACCGGGGAGCTGTTTTTT.

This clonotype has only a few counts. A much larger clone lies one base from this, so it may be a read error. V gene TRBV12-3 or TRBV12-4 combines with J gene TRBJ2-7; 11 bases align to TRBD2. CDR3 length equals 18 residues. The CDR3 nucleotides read TGTGCCAGCAGTTACAAAGCCGCCGGGACTAGCGGCGTCTACGAGCAGTGCTTC. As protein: CASSYKAAGTSGVYEQCF.

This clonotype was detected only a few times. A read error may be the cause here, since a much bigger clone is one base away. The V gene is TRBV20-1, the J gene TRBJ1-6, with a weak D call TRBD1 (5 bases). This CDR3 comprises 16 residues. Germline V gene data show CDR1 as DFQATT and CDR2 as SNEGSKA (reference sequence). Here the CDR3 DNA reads TGCAATGCTAGAGATTTGCGCAGGGAGTATAATTCACCCCTCCACTTT. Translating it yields CNARDLRREYNSPLHF.

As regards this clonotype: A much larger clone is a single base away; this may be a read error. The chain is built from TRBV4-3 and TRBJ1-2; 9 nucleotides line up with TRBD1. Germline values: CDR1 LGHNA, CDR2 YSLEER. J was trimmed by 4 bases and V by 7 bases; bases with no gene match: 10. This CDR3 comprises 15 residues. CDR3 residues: CASNQDRGEVYGYTF. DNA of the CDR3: TGCGCCAGCAACCAGGACAGGGGCGAGGTCTATGGCTACACCTTC.

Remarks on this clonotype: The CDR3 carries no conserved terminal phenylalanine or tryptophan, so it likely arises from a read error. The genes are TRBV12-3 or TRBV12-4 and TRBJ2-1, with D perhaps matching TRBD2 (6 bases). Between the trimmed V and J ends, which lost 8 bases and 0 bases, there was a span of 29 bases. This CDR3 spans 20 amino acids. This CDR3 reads CASLPGVGSSARSSYNEQFL. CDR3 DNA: TGTGCCAGCCTCCCGGGGGTCGGTTCCTCGGCTAGAAGCTCCTACAATGAGCAGTTCCTA.

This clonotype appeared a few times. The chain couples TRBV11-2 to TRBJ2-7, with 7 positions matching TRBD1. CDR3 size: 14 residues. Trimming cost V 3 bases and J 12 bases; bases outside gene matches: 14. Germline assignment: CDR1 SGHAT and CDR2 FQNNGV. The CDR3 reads CASSLGQFSSERYF. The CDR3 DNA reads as TGTGCCAGCAGCTTGGGACAGTTCTCGTCCGAACGGTACTTC.

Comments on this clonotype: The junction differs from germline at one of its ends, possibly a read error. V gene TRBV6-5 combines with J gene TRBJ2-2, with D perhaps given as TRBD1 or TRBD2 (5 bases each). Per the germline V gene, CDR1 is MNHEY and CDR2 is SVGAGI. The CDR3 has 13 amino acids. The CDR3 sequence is CASIPGGAGELLF. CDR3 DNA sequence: TGTGCCAGCATTCCCGGTGGGGCCGGGGAGCTGTTATTT.

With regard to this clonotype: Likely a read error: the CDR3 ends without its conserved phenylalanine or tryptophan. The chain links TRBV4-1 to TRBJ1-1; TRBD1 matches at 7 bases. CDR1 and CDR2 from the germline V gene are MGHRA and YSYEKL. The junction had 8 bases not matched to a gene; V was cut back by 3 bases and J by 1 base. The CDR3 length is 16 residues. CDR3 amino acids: CASSHDLYRGNTEAFS. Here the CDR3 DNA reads TGCGCCAGCAGCCATGATCTCTACAGGGGGAACACTGAAGCTTTCTCA.

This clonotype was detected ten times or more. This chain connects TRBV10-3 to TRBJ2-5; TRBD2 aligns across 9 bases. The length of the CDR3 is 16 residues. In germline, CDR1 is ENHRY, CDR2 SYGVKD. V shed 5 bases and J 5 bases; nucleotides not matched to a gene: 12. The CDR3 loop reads CAISSGLASGAETQYF. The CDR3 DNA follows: TGTGCCATCAGTTCGGGACTAGCAAGTGGGGCGGAGACCCAGTACTTC.

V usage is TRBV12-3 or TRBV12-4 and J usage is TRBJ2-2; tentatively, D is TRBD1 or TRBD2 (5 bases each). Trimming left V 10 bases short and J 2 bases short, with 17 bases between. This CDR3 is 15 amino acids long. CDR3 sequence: CANRITGGNTGELFF. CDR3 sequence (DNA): TGTGCCAATAGAATCACAGGAGGCAACACCGGGGAGCTGTTTTTT.

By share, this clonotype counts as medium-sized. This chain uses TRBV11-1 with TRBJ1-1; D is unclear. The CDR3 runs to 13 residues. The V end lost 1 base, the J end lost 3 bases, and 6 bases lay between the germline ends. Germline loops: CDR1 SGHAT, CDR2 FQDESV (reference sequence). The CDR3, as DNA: TGTGCCAGCAGCTTAGAACAAGACACTGAAGCTTTCTTT. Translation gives CASSLEQDTEAFF.

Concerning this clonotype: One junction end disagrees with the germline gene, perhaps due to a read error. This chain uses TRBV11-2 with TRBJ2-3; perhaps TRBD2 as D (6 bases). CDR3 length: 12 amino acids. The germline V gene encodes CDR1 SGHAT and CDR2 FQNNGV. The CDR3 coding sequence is TGTGCCAGCAACCTTACGGGAGATACACAGTATTTT. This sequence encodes CASNLTGDTQYF.

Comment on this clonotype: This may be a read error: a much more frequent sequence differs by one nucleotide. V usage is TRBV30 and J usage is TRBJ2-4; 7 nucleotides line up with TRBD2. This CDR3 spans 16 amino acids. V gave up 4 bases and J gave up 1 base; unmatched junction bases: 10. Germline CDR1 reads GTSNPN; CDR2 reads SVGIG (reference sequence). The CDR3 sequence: CAWIPFGGMAKNIQYF. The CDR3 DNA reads TGTGCCTGGATTCCATTCGGGGGGATGGCCAAAAACATTCAGTACTTC.

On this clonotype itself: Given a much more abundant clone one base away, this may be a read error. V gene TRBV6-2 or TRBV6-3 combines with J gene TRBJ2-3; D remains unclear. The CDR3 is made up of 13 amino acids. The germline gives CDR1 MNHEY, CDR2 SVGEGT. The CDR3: CASSYSSTYTQYF. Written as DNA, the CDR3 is TGTGCCAGCAGTTACTCAAGCACATATACGCAGTATTTT.

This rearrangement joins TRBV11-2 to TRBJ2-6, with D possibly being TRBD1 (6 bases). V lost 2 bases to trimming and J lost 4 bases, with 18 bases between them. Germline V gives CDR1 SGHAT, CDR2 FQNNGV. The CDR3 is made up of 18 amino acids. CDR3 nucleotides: TGTGCCAGCAGCTTAATGGACAGTCTGTACTCAGGGGCCAACGTCCTGACTTTC. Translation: CASSLMDSLYSGANVLTF. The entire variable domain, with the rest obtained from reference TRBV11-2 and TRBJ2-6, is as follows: EAGVAQSPRYKIIEKRQSVAFWCNPISGHATLYWYQQILGQGPKLLIQFQNNGVVDDSQLPKDRFSAERLKGVDSTLKIQPAKLEDSAVYLCASSLMDSLYSGANVLTFGAGSRLTVL.

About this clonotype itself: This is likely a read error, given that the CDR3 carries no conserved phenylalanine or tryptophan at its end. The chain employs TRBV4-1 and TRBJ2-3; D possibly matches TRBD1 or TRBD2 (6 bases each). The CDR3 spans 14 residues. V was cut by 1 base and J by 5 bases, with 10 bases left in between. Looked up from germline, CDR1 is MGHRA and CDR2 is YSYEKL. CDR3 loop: CASSQVGGGDTQYS. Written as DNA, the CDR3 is TGCGCCAGCAGCCAAGTTGGAGGGGGAGATACGCAGTATTCT.

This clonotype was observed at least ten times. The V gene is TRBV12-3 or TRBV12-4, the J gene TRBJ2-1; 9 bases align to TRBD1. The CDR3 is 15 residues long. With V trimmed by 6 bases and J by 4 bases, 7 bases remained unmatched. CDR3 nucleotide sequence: TGTGCCAGCAGCCAGGACAGGGGAGGGTACAATGAGCAGTTCTTC. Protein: CASSQDRGGYNEQFF.

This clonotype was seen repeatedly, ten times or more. The CDR3, as DNA: TGCAGCGTTGTAAAGGGATACTCCTACAATGAGCAGTTCTTC. This sequence encodes CSVVKGYSYNEQFF. The gene calls are TRBV29-1 and TRBJ2-1; D not resolved. CDR1 SQVTM and CDR2 ANQGSEA come from the germline V gene. Trimming took 4 bases from V and 0 from J, leaving 10 bases between them. The CDR3 is made up of 14 amino acids.

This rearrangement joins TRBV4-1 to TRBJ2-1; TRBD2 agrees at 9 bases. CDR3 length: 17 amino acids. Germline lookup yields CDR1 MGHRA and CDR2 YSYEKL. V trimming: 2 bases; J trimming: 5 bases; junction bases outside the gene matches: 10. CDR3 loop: CASSQRIAGAIHNEQFF. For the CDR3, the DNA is TGCGCCAGCAGCCAACGAATAGCGGGAGCCATCCACAATGAGCAGTTCTTC.

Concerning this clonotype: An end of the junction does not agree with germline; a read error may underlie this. The CDR3 bases are TGCAGCGTAGGACACTTCACCGGGGAGCCGTTTTTC. Encoded protein: CSVGHFTGEPFF. The rearrangement joins TRBV29-1 to TRBJ2-2, with D perhaps TRBD1 or TRBD2 (5 bases each). The CDR3 sequence is 12 residues long. CDR1 SQVTM and CDR2 ANQGSEA come from the germline V gene.

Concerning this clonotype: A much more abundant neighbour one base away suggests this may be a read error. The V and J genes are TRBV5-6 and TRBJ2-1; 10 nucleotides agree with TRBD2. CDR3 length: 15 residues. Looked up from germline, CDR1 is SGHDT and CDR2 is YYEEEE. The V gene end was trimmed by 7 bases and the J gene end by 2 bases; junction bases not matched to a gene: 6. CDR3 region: CASGVAGGPYNEQFF. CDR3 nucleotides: TGTGCCAGCGGCGTAGCGGGAGGCCCCTACAATGAGCAGTTCTTC.

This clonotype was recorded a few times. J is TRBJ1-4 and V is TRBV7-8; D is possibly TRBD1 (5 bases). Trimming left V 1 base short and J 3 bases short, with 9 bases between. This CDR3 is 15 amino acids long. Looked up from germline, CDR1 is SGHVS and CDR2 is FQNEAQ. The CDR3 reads CASSLVRAPNEKLFF. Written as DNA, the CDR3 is TGTGCCAGCAGCTTAGTCAGGGCGCCTAATGAAAAACTGTTTTTT. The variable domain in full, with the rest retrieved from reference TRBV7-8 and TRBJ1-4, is GAGVSQSPRYKVAKRGQDVALRCDPISGHVSLFWYQQALGQGPEFLTYFQNEAQLDKSGLPSDRFFAERPEGSVSTLKIQRTQQEDSAVYLCASSLVRAPNEKLFFGSGTQLSVL.

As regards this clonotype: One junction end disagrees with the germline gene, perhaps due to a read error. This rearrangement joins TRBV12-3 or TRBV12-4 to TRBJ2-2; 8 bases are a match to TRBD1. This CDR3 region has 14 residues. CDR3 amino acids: CTSNTTGVAGELFF. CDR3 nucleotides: TGTACCAGCAACACGACAGGGGTTGCCGGGGAGCTGTTTTTT.

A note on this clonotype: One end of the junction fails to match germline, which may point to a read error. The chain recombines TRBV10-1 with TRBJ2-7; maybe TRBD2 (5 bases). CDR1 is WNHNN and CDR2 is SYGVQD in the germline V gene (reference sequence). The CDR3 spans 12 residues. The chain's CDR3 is CASRGNGDDQYF. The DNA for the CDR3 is TGCGCCAGCCGGGGAAACGGAGACGATCAGTACTTC.

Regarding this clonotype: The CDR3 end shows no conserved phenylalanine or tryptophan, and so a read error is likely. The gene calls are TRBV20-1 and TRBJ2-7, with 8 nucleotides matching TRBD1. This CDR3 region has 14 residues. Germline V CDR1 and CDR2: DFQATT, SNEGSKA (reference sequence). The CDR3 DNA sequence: TGTAGTGCTGGTAGTGAGGGGACAGGCTACGAGCAGTACTCC. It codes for CSAGSEGTGYEQYS.